These T cell receptor beta chains were read from a single sample in a study of blood T cell repertoires in COVID-19. The assay was immunoSEQ multiplex PCR, and TCRdb's table has in-frame clones only and misses some. The sample contains approximately 110,000 clones, 70% to 80% of which appear only once. The sample was peripheral blood. The receptors were gathered from a man aged 70-80 years with active or convalescent COVID-19. CDR3s include the opening cysteine and the closing phenylalanine or tryptophan. A D gene is named only where the DNA matches it firmly. A clone size is listed for some rows: how often the clone was seen (once, few, many), or a class if it is expanded.

TRBV5-1	.	TRBJ1-4	14	few	CASSFGIDSEKLFF	TGCGCCAGCAGCTTCGGAATCGACAGTGAAAAACTGTTTTTT
TRBV30	.	TRBJ2-7	14	.	CAWRAAPYTYEQYF	TGTGCCTGGAGGGCGGCACCTTATACCTACGAGCAGTACTTC
TRBV5-1	.	TRBJ1-1	13	.	CASHKGFQGLAFF	TGCGCCAGCCATAAGGGCTTCCAGGGTTTAGCTTTCTTT
TRBV3-1/TRBV3-2	TRBD1	TRBJ1-2	15	few	CASSLRTGANYGYTF	TGTGCCAGCAGCCTAAGGACAGGAGCTAACTATGGCTACACCTTC
TRBV12-3/TRBV12-4	.	TRBJ1-2	12	.	CASSLGAYGYTF	TGTGCCAGCAGTTTAGGGGCCTATGGCTACACCTTC
TRBV27	.	TRBJ1-5	16	.	CASSISGRGPNQPQHF	TGTGCCAGCAGTATCTCAGGGCGGGGACCCAATCAGCCCCAGCATTTT
TRBV5-6	.	TRBJ2-5	16	.	CASSLAGRGRQETQYF	TGTGCCAGCAGCTTGGCGGGTAGGGGCCGCCAAGAGACCCAGTACTTC
TRBV6-1	.	TRBJ2-7	14	.	CASSEAGGSYEQYF	TGTGCCAGCAGTGAAGCCGGGGGCTCCTACGAGCAGTACTTC
TRBV6-5	TRBD2	TRBJ2-1	15	medium-sized	CASALKSGITYEQFF	TGTGCCAGCGCCCTTAAGAGCGGGATTACGTATGAGCAGTTCTTC
TRBV10-3	TRBD2	TRBJ2-1	16	.	CAIPQPSGRTYNEQFF	TGTGCCATCCCACAACCAAGCGGGAGGACCTACAATGAGCAGTTCTTC
TRBV27	TRBD1	TRBJ1-5	13	many	CASGQGESQPQHF	TGTGCCAGCGGACAGGGTGAAAGCCAGCCCCAGCATTTT
TRBV6-5	TRBD2	TRBJ2-3	16	many	CASSWTSGGTGDTQYF	TGTGCCAGCAGTTGGACTAGCGGGGGCACCGGAGATACGCAGTATTTT
TRBV5-1	TRBD2	TRBJ2-1	15	.	CASGPSGSSYNEQFF	TGCGCCAGCGGACCTAGCGGGTCTTCCTACAATGAGCAGTTCTTC
TRBV30	.	TRBJ2-7	17	.	CAWSLPPVRGTSYEQYF	TGTGCCTGGAGCCTACCCCCTGTGAGAGGAACTTCCTACGAGCAGTACTTC
TRBV30	.	TRBJ1-6	15	few	CAWTAESSYNSPLHF	TGTGCCTGGACGGCGGAGAGCTCCTATAATTCACCCCTCCACTTT
TRBV28	TRBD1	TRBJ1-5	14	.	CASSSPTGRQPQHF	TGTGCCAGCAGTTCCCCGACAGGGAGGCAGCCCCAGCATTTT
TRBV27	TRBD2	TRBJ2-5	15	once	CASSFLAESQETQYF	TGTGCCAGCAGTTTTCTAGCGGAAAGCCAAGAGACCCAGTACTTC
TRBV6-5	.	TRBJ2-1	15	.	CASTSTGDSSNEQFF	TGTGCCAGCACATCTACGGGGGACAGTAGCAATGAGCAGTTCTTC
TRBV19	.	TRBJ1-4	13	.	CASIEQHNEKLFF	TGTGCCAGTATCGAACAGCATAATGAAAAACTGTTTTTT
TRBV20-1	.	TRBJ2-3	14	.	CSASLREGADTQYF	TGCAGTGCTAGTTTGCGGGAAGGCGCGGATACGCAGTATTTT
TRBV5-5	.	TRBJ1-5	13	.	CASSLEGAQPQHF	TGTGCCAGCAGCTTAGAGGGCGCTCAGCCCCAGCATTTT
TRBV19	.	TRBJ1-6	16	.	CASSITAGMGDSPLHF	TGTGCCAGTAGTATTACGGCCGGGATGGGTGATTCACCCCTCCACTTT
TRBV27	TRBD1	TRBJ1-1	13	once	CASRGTGAGGAFF	TGTGCCAGCAGGGGGACAGGGGCCGGGGGAGCTTTCTTT
TRBV5-1	.	TRBJ1-2	14	.	CASSLKGNNYGYTF	TGCGCCAGCAGCCTAAAGGGGAACAACTATGGCTACACCTTC
TRBV30	TRBD1	TRBJ2-7	14	.	CAWGLQGGFGEQYF	TGTGCCTGGGGATTACAGGGGGGATTCGGCGAGCAGTACTTC
TRBV27	TRBD2	TRBJ2-1	15	.	CASSFVAGAYNEQFF	TGTGCCAGCAGTTTCGTAGCGGGGGCCTACAATGAGCAGTTCTTC
TRBV10-3	TRBD1	TRBJ2-5	16	.	CAISLGTGGRQETQYF	TGTGCCATCAGCCTCGGGACAGGGGGGAGGCAAGAGACCCAGTACTTC
TRBV6-5	.	TRBJ1-5	12	.	CASKGGQGPQHF	TGTGCCAGCAAAGGGGGTCAGGGGCCCCAGCATTTT
TRBV18	.	TRBJ2-1	15	.	CASSPTGGSYNEQFF	TGTGCCAGCTCACCAACCGGGGGCTCCTACAATGAGCAGTTCTTC
TRBV6-5	TRBD1	TRBJ1-2	14	.	CASSSGTANYGYTF	TGTGCCAGCAGTTCCGGGACAGCTAACTATGGCTACACCTTC
TRBV7-2	TRBD2	TRBJ2-1	17	.	CASSLYSSGRVRNEQFF	TGTGCCAGCAGCTTATACTCTAGCGGGAGAGTTCGCAATGAGCAGTTCTTC
TRBV19	TRBD2	TRBJ2-1	16	.	CASSPGLAGGTDEQFF	TGTGCCAGTAGTCCTGGACTAGCGGGAGGGACAGATGAGCAGTTCTTC
TRBV19	TRBD2	TRBJ2-1	14	few	CASRRLAGDNEQFF	TGTGCCAGTAGGAGACTAGCGGGGGACAATGAGCAGTTCTTC
TRBV5-1	TRBD1	TRBJ1-2	13	.	CASSQGAEGGYTF	TGCGCCAGCAGCCAGGGGGCGGAAGGTGGCTACACCTTC
TRBV3-1/TRBV3-2	TRBD2	TRBJ2-7	14	.	CASSQEAGAYEQYF	TGTGCCAGCAGCCAAGAGGCGGGAGCCTACGAGCAGTACTTC
TRBV7-3	TRBD1	TRBJ2-5	16	.	CASSLIPGTGQETQYF	TGTGCCAGCAGCTTAATCCCCGGGACAGGGCAAGAGACCCAGTACTTC
TRBV27	TRBD2	TRBJ2-3	16	.	CASSFLLAGETDTQYF	TGTGCCAGTAGTTTTCTCCTAGCGGGGGAGACAGATACGCAGTATTTT
TRBV20-1	TRBD1	TRBJ2-7	13	.	CSASLDRYYEQYF	TGCAGTGCTAGTTTGGACAGGTACTACGAGCAGTACTTC
TRBV9	TRBD1	TRBJ1-3	17	.	CASSARHRGGLGNTIYF	TGTGCCAGCAGCGCCCGACACAGGGGAGGCCTTGGAAACACCATATATTTT